This entry describes one TCR beta chain. No antigen is known for it. Time point defined: pre-sensitization, week 0. The treatment was: therapeutic diphenylcyclopropenone sensitization with weekly scalp DPC. This entry comes from a study of human T cells and chemical hapten exposure. Via MiXCR, TCRdb re-called the RACE reads, giving one row per CDR3 protein. The table lists about 120,000 distinct CDR3 sequences, approximately 12% of them singletons, with 2.5% to 3% in the top ten. This CDR3 has 14 residues. Between the trimmed V and J ends, which lost 6 bases and 8 bases, there was a span of 19 bases. Whole-study findings and limits: As the donors had alopecia, their immune response may differ from healthy people's.

The TCR originated in a woman younger than 35 with alopecia areata. Some clones in this sample may be carry-over from other donors' samples. The genes are TRBV12-3 or TRBV12-4 and TRBJ1-2; D is ambiguous. The material was whole blood, obtained in connection with sensitization to the hapten diphenylcyclopropenone (DPC). For the CDR3, the DNA is TGTGCCAGCAGCCTTCTAGTAGGTGGCGGAGGCTACACCTTC. Its translation: CASSLLVGGGGYTF.